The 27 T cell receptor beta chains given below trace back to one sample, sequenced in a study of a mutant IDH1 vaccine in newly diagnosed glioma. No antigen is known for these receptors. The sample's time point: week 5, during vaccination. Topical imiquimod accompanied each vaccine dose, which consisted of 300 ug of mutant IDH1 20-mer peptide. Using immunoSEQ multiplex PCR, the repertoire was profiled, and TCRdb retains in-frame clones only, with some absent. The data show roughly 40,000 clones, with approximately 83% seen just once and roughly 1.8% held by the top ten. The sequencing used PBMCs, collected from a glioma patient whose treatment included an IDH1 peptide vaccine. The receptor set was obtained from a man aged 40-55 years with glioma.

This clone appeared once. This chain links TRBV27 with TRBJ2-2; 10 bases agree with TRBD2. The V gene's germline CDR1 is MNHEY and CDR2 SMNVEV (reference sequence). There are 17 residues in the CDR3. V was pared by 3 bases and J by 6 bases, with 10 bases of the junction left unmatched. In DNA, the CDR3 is TGTGCCAGCAGTTTGGCTAGCGGGAGTGCAGCAGCCGGGGAGCTGTTTTTT. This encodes CASSLASGSAAAGELFF.

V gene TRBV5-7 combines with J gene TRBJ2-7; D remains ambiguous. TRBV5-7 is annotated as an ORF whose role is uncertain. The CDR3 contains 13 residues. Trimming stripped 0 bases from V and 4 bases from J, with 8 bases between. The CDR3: CASSLVSGYEQYF. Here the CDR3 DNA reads TGTGCCAGCAGCTTGGTCTCCGGGTACGAGCAGTACTTC.

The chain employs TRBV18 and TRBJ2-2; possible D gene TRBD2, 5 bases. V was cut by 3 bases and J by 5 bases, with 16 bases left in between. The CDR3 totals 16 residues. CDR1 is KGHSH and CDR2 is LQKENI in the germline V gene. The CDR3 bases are TGTGCCAGCTCACCCGCTCCCAGTCCGGGGACCGGGGAGCTGTTTTTT. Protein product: CASSPAPSPGTGELFF.

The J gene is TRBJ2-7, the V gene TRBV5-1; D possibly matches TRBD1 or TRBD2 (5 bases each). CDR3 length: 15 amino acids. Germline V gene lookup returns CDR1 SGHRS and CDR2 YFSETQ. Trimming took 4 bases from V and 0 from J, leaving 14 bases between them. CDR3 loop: CASSHSPGSSYEQYF. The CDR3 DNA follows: TGCGCCAGCAGCCACAGCCCAGGGAGCTCCTACGAGCAGTACTTC.

The CDR3, as DNA: TGTGCCAGCAGCTTCACCACAGGGGGTTATTACAATGAGCAGTTCTTC. This encodes CASSFTTGGYYNEQFF. The rearrangement uses TRBV11-3 and TRBJ2-1; TRBD1 aligns across 8 bases. V trimming: 3 bases; J trimming: 4 bases; junction bases outside the gene matches: 8. CDR1 and CDR2 (germline): SGHNT, YENEEA. This CDR3 has 16 residues.

CDR3 bases: TGTGCCAGCAGCCCACAGGGAAACGGCTACACCTTC. Protein: CASSPQGNGYTF. The V and J genes are TRBV7-2 and TRBJ1-2; D may be TRBD1 (6 bases). The CDR3 spans 12 residues. V was shortened by 5 bases and J by 8 bases, with 12 bases between the two germline ends. Per the germline V gene, CDR1 is SGHTA and CDR2 is FQGNSA.

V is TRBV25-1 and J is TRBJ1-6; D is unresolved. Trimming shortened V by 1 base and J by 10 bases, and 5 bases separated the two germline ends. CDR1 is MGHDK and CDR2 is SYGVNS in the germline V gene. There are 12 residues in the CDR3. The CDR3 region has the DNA TGTGCCAGCAGTGAATGGGTCTCACCCCTCCACTTT. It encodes CASSEWVSPLHF.

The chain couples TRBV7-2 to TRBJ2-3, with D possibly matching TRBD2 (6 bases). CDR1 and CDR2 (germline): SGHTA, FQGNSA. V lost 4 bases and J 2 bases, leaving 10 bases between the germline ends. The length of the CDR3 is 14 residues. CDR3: CASSSGRYTDTQYF. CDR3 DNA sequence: TGTGCCAGCAGCTCGGGGAGGTACACAGATACGCAGTATTTT.

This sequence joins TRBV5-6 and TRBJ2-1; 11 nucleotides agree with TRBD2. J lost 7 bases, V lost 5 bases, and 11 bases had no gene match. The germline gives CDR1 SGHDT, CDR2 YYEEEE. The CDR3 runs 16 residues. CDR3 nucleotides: TGTGCCAGCAGTCTCCCTAGCGGGAGGATAGGGAATGAGCAGTTCTTC. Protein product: CASSLPSGRIGNEQFF.

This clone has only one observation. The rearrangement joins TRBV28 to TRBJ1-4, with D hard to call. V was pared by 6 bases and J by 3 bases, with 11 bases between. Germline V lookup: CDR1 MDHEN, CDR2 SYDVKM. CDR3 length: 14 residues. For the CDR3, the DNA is TGTGCCAGCAGACCGGACGGGTCTAATGAAAAACTGTTTTTT. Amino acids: CASRPDGSNEKLFF. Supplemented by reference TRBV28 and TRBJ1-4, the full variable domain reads DVKVTQSSRYLVKRTGEKVFLECVQDMDHENMFWYRQDPGLGLRLIYFSYDVKMKEKGDIPEGYSVSREKKERFSLILESASTNQTSMYLCASRPDGSNEKLFFGSGTQLSVL.

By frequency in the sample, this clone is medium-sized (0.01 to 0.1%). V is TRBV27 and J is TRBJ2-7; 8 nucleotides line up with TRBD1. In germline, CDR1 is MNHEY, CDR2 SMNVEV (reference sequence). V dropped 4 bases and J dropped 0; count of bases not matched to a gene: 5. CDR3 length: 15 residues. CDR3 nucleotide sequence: TGTGCCAGCAGTTCGGACAGGGATCCCTCCTACGAGCAGTACTTC. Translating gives CASSSDRDPSYEQYF.

The CDR3 spells CASSLVDTSDNEQFF. The CDR3 DNA sequence: TGTGCCAGCAGTCTCGTAGACACCTCAGACAATGAGCAGTTCTTC. The genes are TRBV6-4 and TRBJ2-1; D remains unclear. This CDR3 is 15 amino acids long. Germline V gene lookup returns CDR1 MRHNA and CDR2 SNTAGT. Trimming removed 5 bases from V and 5 bases from J, with 16 bases in between.

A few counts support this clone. The CDR3 nucleotides read TGTGCCAGCAGCTTAGTGGGGAACCACGAGCAGTACTTC. Translating it yields CASSLVGNHEQYF. This sequence joins TRBV7-2 and TRBJ2-7; D is ambiguous. CDR1 is SGHTA and CDR2 is FQGNSA in the germline V gene. The CDR3 consists of 13 residues. V was cut by 1 base and J by 5 bases, with 9 bases left in between.

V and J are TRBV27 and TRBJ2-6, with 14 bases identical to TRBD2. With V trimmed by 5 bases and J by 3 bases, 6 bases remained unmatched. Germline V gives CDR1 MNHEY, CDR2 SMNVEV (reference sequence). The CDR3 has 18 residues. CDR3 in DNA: TGTGCCAGCAGTACCCCGGGACTAGCGGGAGATGGGGCCAACGTCCTGACTTTC. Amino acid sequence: CASSTPGLAGDGANVLTF.

The CDR3 DNA follows: TGTGCCAGCAGCCAGGACAGAGCCTTTAGCAATCAGCCCCAGCATTTT. Translation gives CASSQDRAFSNQPQHF. V is TRBV27 and J is TRBJ1-5; maybe TRBD1 (6 bases). Germline-derived CDR1 and CDR2 are MNHEY and SMNVEV (reference sequence). The CDR3 is 16 amino acids. V lost 6 bases and J lost 0, with 15 bases in between.

Here the CDR3 reads CASSQDPRALGTDTQYF. CDR3 DNA: TGCGCCAGCAGCCAAGATCCTAGGGCACTAGGCACAGATACGCAGTATTTT. The J gene is TRBJ2-3, the V gene TRBV4-1, with D possibly being TRBD2 (5 bases). The CDR3 has 17 residues. The germline gives CDR1 MGHRA, CDR2 YSYEKL. V lost 0 bases to trimming and J lost 1 base, with 14 bases between them.

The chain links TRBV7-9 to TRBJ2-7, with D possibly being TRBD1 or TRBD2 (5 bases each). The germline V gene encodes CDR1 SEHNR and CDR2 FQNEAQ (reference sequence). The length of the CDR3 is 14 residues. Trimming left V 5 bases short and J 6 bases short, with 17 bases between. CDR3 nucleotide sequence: TGTGCCAGCAGCCCCATTATGGGGGTTTTCGAGCAGTACTTC. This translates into CASSPIMGVFEQYF.

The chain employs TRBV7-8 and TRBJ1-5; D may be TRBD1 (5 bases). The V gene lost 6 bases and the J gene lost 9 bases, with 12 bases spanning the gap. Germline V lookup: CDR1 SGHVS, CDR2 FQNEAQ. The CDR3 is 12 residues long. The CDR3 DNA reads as TGTGCCAGCAGTCCAGGGTTCCCGCCCCAGCATTTT. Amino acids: CASSPGFPPQHF.

The CDR3 nucleotides are TGTGCCAGCAGCAGTCCCGGGACAGACCTTTATGGCTACACCTTC. As protein: CASSSPGTDLYGYTF. The chain is built from TRBV7-2 and TRBJ1-2; 7 bases agree with TRBD1. This CDR3 is 15 amino acids long. The germline V gene encodes CDR1 SGHTA and CDR2 FQGNSA. V lost 5 bases, J lost 5 bases, and 11 bases stayed unmatched.

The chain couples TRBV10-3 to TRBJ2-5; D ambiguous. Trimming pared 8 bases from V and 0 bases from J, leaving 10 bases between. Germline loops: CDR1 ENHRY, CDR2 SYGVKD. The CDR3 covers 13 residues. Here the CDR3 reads CAISLEYQETQYF. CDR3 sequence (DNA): TGTGCCATCTCGTTGGAGTACCAAGAGACCCAGTACTTC.

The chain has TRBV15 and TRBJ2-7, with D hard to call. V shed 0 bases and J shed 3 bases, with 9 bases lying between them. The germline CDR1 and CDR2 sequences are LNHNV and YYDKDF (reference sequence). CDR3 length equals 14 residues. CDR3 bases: TGTGCCACCAGCAGAGATCAAGGCGGCTACGAGCAGTACTTC. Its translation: CATSRDQGGYEQYF.

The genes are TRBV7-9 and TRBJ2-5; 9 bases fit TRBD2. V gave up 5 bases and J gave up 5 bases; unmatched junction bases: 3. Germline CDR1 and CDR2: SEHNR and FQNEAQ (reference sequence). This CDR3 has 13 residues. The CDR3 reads CASSPGTSETQYF. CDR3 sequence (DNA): TGTGCCAGCAGCCCGGGGACTAGCGAGACCCAGTACTTC.

The DNA of the CDR3 is TGTGCCAGCTTTAAAGGGCGGGTCTATGGCTACACCTTC. Translating gives CASFKGRVYGYTF. This chain joins TRBV6-1 and TRBJ1-2; D is unclear. The V gene's germline CDR1 is MNHNS and CDR2 SASEGT. This CDR3 comprises 13 residues. V lost 8 bases and J lost 4, with 14 bases in between.

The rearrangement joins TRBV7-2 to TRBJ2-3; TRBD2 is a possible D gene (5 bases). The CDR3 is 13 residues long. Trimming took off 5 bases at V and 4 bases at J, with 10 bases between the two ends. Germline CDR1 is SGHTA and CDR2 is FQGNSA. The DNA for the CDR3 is TGTGCCAGCAGCCCCCGGACTGCAGATACGCAGTATTTT. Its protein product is CASSPRTADTQYF.

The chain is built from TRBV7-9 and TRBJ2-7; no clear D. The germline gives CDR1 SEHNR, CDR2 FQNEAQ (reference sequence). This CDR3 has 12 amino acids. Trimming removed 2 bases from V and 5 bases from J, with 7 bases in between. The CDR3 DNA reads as TGTGCCAGCAGCTTATTGGCACACGAGCAGTACTTC. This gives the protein CASSLLAHEQYF.

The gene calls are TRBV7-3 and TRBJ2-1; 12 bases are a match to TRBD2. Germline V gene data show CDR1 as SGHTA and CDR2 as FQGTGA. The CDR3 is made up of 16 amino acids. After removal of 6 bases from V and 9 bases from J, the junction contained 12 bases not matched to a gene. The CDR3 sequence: CASRIRAGLAGGEQFF. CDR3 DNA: TGTGCCAGCAGGATAAGGGCGGGACTAGCGGGTGGTGAGCAGTTCTTC.

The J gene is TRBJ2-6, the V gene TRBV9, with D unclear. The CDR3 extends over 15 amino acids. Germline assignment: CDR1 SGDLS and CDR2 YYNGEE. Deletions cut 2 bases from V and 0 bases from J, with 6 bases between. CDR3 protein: CASSVSDSGANVLTF. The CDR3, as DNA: TGTGCCAGCAGCGTCTCAGACTCTGGGGCCAACGTCCTGACTTTC.